Listed below are T cell receptor beta chains from one sample, sequenced in a study of T cell repertoires in cytomegalovirus infection. TCRdb analysed the reads with MiXCR anew, one entry per CDR3 protein. Here the sample spans approximately 1,000,000 distinct CDR3 sequences, more than 25% being singletons. No antigen has been assigned to these receptors. The sample here was cultured CD8+ T cells from PBMCs, taken from culture after CMV antigen stimulation. The source of these receptors is a human donor in good health (CMV status not recorded). Some clones in this sample may be carry-over from other donors' samples. Each CDR3 is given without its conserved first and last residue. Clone size is given for some rows only: seen once, a few or many times, or a class if the clone is expanded.

ASSLTGRHYEQY	TRBV7-6	many
ASRGNSGGFSYNEQF	TRBV2	few
ASSLQPFRTRGGGTQY	TRBV6-2/TRBV6-3	few
SVEDLWVTRAGGYT	TRBV29-1	few
ARTLRAGQETQY	TRBV2	NA
ASSPGGAGYGYT	TRBV7-2	many
AEFEDTGDLF	TRBV7-2	NA
ASSQDMGGAYNEQF	TRBV4-1	NA
ASPPPGGAGADTQY	TRBV12-3/TRBV12-4	NA
ASTPGTSGGSWNNEQF	TRBV6-5	NA
ASSLDSGGPKNIQY	TRBV7-9	many
ASSFMGYTEAF	TRBV7-8	few
ASSQDVSGLAKNIQY	TRBV4-2	NA
ASSTGSSGYT	TRBV6-2/TRBV6-3	NA
ASSFRPGHLFDEAF	TRBV19	NA
ASSLAQRGPLIETQY	TRBV5-4	few
ASSSGTGTEAYEQY	TRBV5-1	few
ASSPLEGSADTQY	TRBV5-5	NA
ASSFVLAGGWSVDEQY	TRBV12-3/TRBV12-4	few
ASSLAVYLNTGELF	TRBV7-9	NA
ASSQSESSGGTDTQY	TRBV4-3	many
ASSQEGTGANTGELF	TRBV4-1	few
ASSLRGLYSPLH	TRBV12-3/TRBV12-4	NA
ASRPRGGQETQY	TRBV12-3/TRBV12-4	many
ASSQDERYNQPQH	TRBV4-1	few
ASSGGAYNEQF	TRBV12-3/TRBV12-4	many
SANLQGWGSYNEQF	TRBV20-1	NA
ASTLLRHIQMNSGNTIY	TRBV7-3	NA
ASSLEPQGYEQY	TRBV7-6	NA
ATSVGEDGYTDTQY	TRBV24-1	few
ASSLRGEGTGGRDEQF	TRBV7-6	few
ASSSGLRGFAGYT	TRBV7-8	NA
ATSTRNFPADIQY	TRBV15	NA
SARILSTNEKLF	TRBV20-1	few
ASSGEGTVGELF	TRBV13	NA
ASSLTFGRGQTGQLF	TRBV11-2	NA
ASSLWAGGVNEQF	TRBV27	few
ASSSDLSSGGAQETQY	TRBV7-9	few
ASNQRDLNTEAF	TRBV5-5	NA
ASSQEGTKYNEQF	TRBV4-1	NA
ASSLTPQGPDTQY	TRBV7-3	many
ASSLVLAGTNTGELF	TRBV12-3/TRBV12-4	NA